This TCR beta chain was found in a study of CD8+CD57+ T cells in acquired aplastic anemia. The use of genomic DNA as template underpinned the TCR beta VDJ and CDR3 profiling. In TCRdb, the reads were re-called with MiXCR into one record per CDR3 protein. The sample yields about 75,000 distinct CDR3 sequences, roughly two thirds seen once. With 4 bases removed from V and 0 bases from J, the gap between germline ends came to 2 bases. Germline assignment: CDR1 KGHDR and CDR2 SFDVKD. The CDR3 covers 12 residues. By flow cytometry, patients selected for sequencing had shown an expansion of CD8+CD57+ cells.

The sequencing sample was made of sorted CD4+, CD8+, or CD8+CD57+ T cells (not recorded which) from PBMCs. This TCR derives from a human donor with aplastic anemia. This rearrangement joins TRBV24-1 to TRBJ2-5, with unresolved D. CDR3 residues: CATSDHQETQYF. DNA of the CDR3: TGTGCCACCAGTGACCACCAAGAGACCCAGTACTTC.